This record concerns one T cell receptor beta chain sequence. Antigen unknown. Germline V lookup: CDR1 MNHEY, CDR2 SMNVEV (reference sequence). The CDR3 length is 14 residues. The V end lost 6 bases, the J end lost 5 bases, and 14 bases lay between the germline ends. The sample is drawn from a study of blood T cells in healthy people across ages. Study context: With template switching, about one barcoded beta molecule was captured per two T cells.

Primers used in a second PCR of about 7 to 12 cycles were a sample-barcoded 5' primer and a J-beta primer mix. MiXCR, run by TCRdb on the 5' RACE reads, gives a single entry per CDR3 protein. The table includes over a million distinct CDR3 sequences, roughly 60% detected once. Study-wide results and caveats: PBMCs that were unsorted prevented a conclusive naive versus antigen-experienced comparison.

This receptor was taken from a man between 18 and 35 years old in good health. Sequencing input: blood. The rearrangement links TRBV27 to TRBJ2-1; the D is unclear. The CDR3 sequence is CASRQLGRNNEQFF. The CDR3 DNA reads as TGTGCCAGCAGGCAACTCGGACGGAACAATGAGCAGTTCTTC.